This note documents a single TCR beta chain sequence. The record originates from a study of blood T cell repertoires in COVID-19. Produced via immunoSEQ multiplex PCR; TCRdb's table is partial and in-frame only. The table records some 370,000 clones, around 91% of them present only once. The V and J ends lost 4 bases and 5 bases, in that order; junction bases with no gene match: 4. CDR1 is SGHDT and CDR2 is YYEEEE in the germline V gene. This CDR3 contains 13 residues. The TCR originated in a man between 18 and 35 years old with active or convalescent COVID-19. The genes are TRBV5-6 and TRBJ2-5; 8 bases align to TRBD2. Specimen: peripheral blood. CDR3 coding DNA: TGTGCCAGCAGCATGGGACTAGTGGAGACCCAGTACTTC. Its protein product is CASSMGLVETQYF.